The 22 T cell receptor beta chains listed next were all sequenced from one sample in a study of blood T cell repertoires in COVID-19. Produced via immunoSEQ multiplex PCR; TCRdb's table is partial and in-frame only. This sample has some 160,000 clones, with approximately 80% found just once. Material: peripheral blood. The receptors originated from a woman aged 50 to 65 with acute or convalescent COVID-19.

The genes are TRBV2 and TRBJ1-6, with D unclear. Germline V gives CDR1 SNHLY, CDR2 FYNNEI. The CDR3 consists of 11 residues. V lost 8 bases and J 7 bases, leaving 6 bases between the germline ends. For the CDR3, the DNA is TGTGCCAGCGGGGAGAATTCACCCCTCCACTTT. This sequence encodes CASGENSPLHF.

This chain links TRBV19 with TRBJ2-1, with D maybe TRBD1 (6 bases). Germline-derived CDR1 and CDR2 are LNHDA and SQIVND (reference sequence). The CDR3 spans 13 residues. V lost 10 bases to trimming and J lost 5 bases, with 15 bases between them. The CDR3 reads CATLRGGNNEQFF. DNA of the CDR3: TGTGCCACCCTAAGAGGGGGAAACAATGAGCAGTTCTTC. Combining the CDR3 with reference TRBV19 and TRBJ2-1 gives the whole variable domain DGGITQSPKYLFRKEGQNVTLSCEQNLNHDAMYWYRQDPGQGLRLIYYSQIVNDFQKGDIAEGYSVSREKKESFPLTVTSAQKNPTAFYLCATLRGGNNEQFFGPGTRLTVL.

This clone was detected only a few times. The V and J genes are TRBV19 and TRBJ1-6; 9 positions match TRBD1. The germline V gene has CDR1 LNHDA and CDR2 SQIVND (reference sequence). The ends lost 5 bases at V and 7 bases at J; junction bases unmatched: 6. The CDR3 runs 15 residues. CDR3 amino acids: CASSVPGQGNSPLHF. The CDR3 DNA sequence: TGTGCCAGTAGTGTACCGGGACAGGGAAATTCACCCCTCCACTTT.

The rearrangement uses TRBV18 and TRBJ1-1; a possible D gene is TRBD1 (6 bases). The CDR3 has 14 amino acids. Trimming took off 4 bases at V and 3 bases at J, with 12 bases between the two ends. Germline V gene sequence: CDR1 KGHSH, CDR2 LQKENI. The CDR3 nucleotides read TGTGCCAGCTCACGGACAGAACACTACACTGAAGCTTTCTTT. It specifies CASSRTEHYTEAFF.

The rearrangement joins TRBV5-1 to TRBJ1-1, with unresolved D. Germline V CDR1 and CDR2: SGHRS, YFSETQ. V shed 0 bases and J shed 3 bases, with 3 bases lying between them. This CDR3 region has 12 residues. DNA for the CDR3: TGCGCCAGCAGCTTGGCGGACACTGAAGCTTTCTTT. Translation: CASSLADTEAFF.

The chain couples TRBV7-9 to TRBJ1-1; D is unclear. Trimming left V 2 bases short and J 0 bases short, with 10 bases between. This CDR3 has 15 residues. Germline CDR1 and CDR2: SEHNR and FQNEAQ (reference sequence). In DNA form, the CDR3 reads TGTGCCAGCAGCTTACAGGATATAATGAACACTGAAGCTTTCTTT. This gives the protein CASSLQDIMNTEAFF.

The chain couples TRBV27 to TRBJ2-4, with 7 bases identical to TRBD1. The CDR3 runs to 13 residues. The germline CDR1 and CDR2 sequences are MNHEY and SMNVEV (reference sequence). After removal of 5 bases from V and 6 bases from J, the junction contained 4 bases not matched to a gene. CDR3 DNA sequence: TGTGCCAGCAGTCAATGGGACAGAAACATTCAGTACTTC. Its protein is CASSQWDRNIQYF.

The gene calls are TRBV9 and TRBJ2-5; tentatively, D is TRBD2 (6 bases). This CDR3 is 15 amino acids long. The germline V gene has CDR1 SGDLS and CDR2 YYNGEE. The V end lost 0 bases, the J end lost 4 bases, and 13 bases lay between the germline ends. DNA for the CDR3: TGTGCCAGCAGCGTAGCCTCGGGGGTATCAGAGACCCAGTACTTC. Its protein product is CASSVASGVSETQYF. Variable domain in full (rest from reference TRBV9 and TRBJ2-5): DSGVTQTPKHLITATGQRVTLRCSPRSGDLSVYWYQQSLDQGLQFLIQYYNGEERAKGNILERFSAQQFPDLHSELNLSSLELGDSALYFCASSVASGVSETQYFGPGTRLLVL.

The chain combines TRBV6-1 with TRBJ1-3; D perhaps matches TRBD1 (6 bases). The V and J ends lost 4 bases and 0 bases respectively, with 13 bases between them. The CDR3 totals 16 residues. Germline loops: CDR1 MNHNS, CDR2 SASEGT. The CDR3 DNA follows: TGTGCCAGCAGTGGGACAGCAGGATACTCTGGAAACACCATATATTTT. It is translated as CASSGTAGYSGNTIYF.

V and J are TRBV2 and TRBJ1-4, with a weak D call TRBD1 (5 bases). CDR1 SNHLY and CDR2 FYNNEI come from the germline V gene. The CDR3 contains 13 residues. Trimming pared 3 bases from V and 7 bases from J, leaving 9 bases between. The CDR3, as DNA: TGTGCCAGCAGTGATCTCCAGGGTGAAAAACTGTTTTTT. It is translated as CASSDLQGEKLFF.

The V gene is TRBV6-2 or TRBV6-3, the J gene TRBJ1-4; D not certain. The CDR3 runs to 12 residues. Trimming cost V 4 bases and J 8 bases, with 8 bases left between them. Germline-derived CDR1 and CDR2 are MNHEY and SVGEGT. The CDR3 coding sequence is TGTGCCAGCAGTTTACAGCGGGAAAAACTGTTTTTT. Translation gives CASSLQREKLFF.

This chain connects TRBV5-1 to TRBJ2-3; the match to TRBD2 covers 10 bases. V dropped 4 bases and J dropped 1; count of bases not matched to a gene: 6. The CDR3 covers 16 residues. Germline loops: CDR1 SGHRS, CDR2 YFSETQ. The CDR3 loop is CASSRTGTSGTDTQYF. The DNA of the CDR3 is TGCGCCAGCAGCCGGACCGGGACTAGCGGCACAGATACGCAGTATTTT. Looking up the rest from reference TRBV5-1 and TRBJ2-3 gives the full variable domain: KAGVTQTPRYLIKTRGQQVTLSCSPISGHRSVSWYQQTPGQGLQFLFEYFSETQRNKGNFPGRFSGRQFSNSRSEMNVSTLELGDSALYLCASSRTGTSGTDTQYFGPGTRLTVL.

V and J are TRBV19 and TRBJ2-7, with 10 bases aligning to TRBD1. The V gene end was trimmed by 4 bases and the J gene end by 1 base; junction bases not matched to a gene: 7. The CDR3 is made up of 16 amino acids. The germline V gene encodes CDR1 LNHDA and CDR2 SQIVND (reference sequence). In DNA form, the CDR3 reads TGTGCCAGTAGTACTCTCCGGGACAGGGGATCCTACGAGCAGTACTTC. The encoded protein is CASSTLRDRGSYEQYF.

This rearrangement joins TRBV6-4 to TRBJ1-2, with 11 bases identical to TRBD1. The germline V gene has CDR1 MRHNA and CDR2 SNTAGT. J lost 5 bases, V lost 3 bases, and 5 bases had no gene match. The CDR3 runs to 15 residues. As DNA, the CDR3 is TGTGCCAGCAGTGAAACGGGGACAGGGGGATATGGCTACACCTTC. This sequence encodes CASSETGTGGYGYTF.

The V gene is TRBV7-2, the J gene TRBJ1-2, with 7 bases lining up with TRBD1. The CDR3 loop spans 15 amino acids. Germline trimming cut 3 bases from V and 0 bases from J; bases unmatched to any gene: 4. From germline, CDR1 is SGHTA and CDR2 FQGNSA. The CDR3 nucleotides read TGTGCCAGCAGCTTCGGGACAGTCCCTAACTATGGCTACACCTTC. This translates into CASSFGTVPNYGYTF.

J is TRBJ1-5 and V is TRBV28; the D gene is possibly TRBD1 (5 bases). CDR1 and CDR2 (germline): MDHEN, SYDVKM. The V gene lost 5 bases and the J gene lost 0 bases, with 14 bases spanning the gap. The CDR3 consists of 16 residues. CDR3 nucleotide sequence: TGTGCCAGCAGTCCCCAGGGCACTTATAGCAATCAGCCCCAGCATTTT. Its translation is CASSPQGTYSNQPQHF.

This clone came up a few times. The gene calls are TRBV10-3 and TRBJ2-3; 13 bases map to TRBD2. The CDR3 totals 21 residues. Per the germline V gene, CDR1 is ENHRY and CDR2 is SYGVKD. Unmatched junction bases numbered 14, after V lost 2 bases and J lost 0 bases. The CDR3: CAISEPQGGVTSGGSTDTQYF. The DNA of the CDR3 is TGTGCCATCAGTGAGCCGCAAGGCGGGGTGACTAGCGGGGGGAGCACAGATACGCAGTATTTT.

This chain's CDR3 is CASSTVGTGPSYEQYF. CDR3 nucleotides: TGTGCCAGCAGCACAGTTGGGACAGGGCCTTCCTACGAGCAGTACTTC. The genes are TRBV7-3 and TRBJ2-7; 9 bases are a match to TRBD1. V trimming: 5 bases; J trimming: 1 base; junction bases outside the gene matches: 9. The V gene's germline CDR1 is SGHTA and CDR2 FQGTGA. The CDR3 covers 16 residues.

The rearrangement uses TRBV6-5 and TRBJ2-5, with TRBD1 matching over 7 bases. This CDR3 comprises 15 residues. Germline loops: CDR1 MNHEY, CDR2 SVGAGI. The trim removed 10 bases at V and 5 bases at J, leaving 16 bases unmatched. The CDR3 coding sequence is TGTGCCACTACGGACAGGCTTGGGCCCTGGGAGACCCAGTACTTC. It yields the protein CATTDRLGPWETQYF.

The genes are TRBV9 and TRBJ2-5, with TRBD2 identical over 9 bases. The CDR3 extends over 16 amino acids. Germline V gene lookup returns CDR1 SGDLS and CDR2 YYNGEE. Losses at the gene ends were 0 bases for V and 0 bases for J; bases not matched to a gene: 3. In nucleotides, the CDR3 is TGTGCCAGCAGCGTAGCTGTAGCGGGAGACCAAGAGACCCAGTACTTC. This codes for CASSVAVAGDQETQYF.

The CDR3 DNA is TGTGCCAGCAGTGATCGGTGGCAGGGGAATTCACCCCTCCACTTT. The encoded protein is CASSDRWQGNSPLHF. The chain has TRBV6-4 and TRBJ1-6; D is perhaps TRBD1 (6 bases). V dropped 3 bases and J dropped 7 bases, with 13 bases sitting between them. Germline CDR1 MRHNA, CDR2 SNTAGT. This CDR3 comprises 15 residues.

In the case of this clone: The junction shows a germline mismatch at one end, possibly a read error. The rearrangement joins TRBV2 to TRBJ2-7, with 8 bases identical to TRBD1. CDR1 is SNHLY and CDR2 is FYNNEI in the germline V gene. The length of the CDR3 is 12 residues. For the CDR3, the DNA is TGCTCCCAGGGGGCGACGAGGGACGAGCAGTACTTC. Its translation: CSQGATRDEQYF.